These 26 T cell receptor beta chains were sequenced from one sample in a study of T cell repertoires in cytomegalovirus infection. TCRdb re-called the reads with MiXCR, one entry per CDR3 protein. The repertoire includes 300,000 to 450,000 distinct CDR3 sequences, roughly 18% of them detected once, and less than 9.5% sits in the top ten. The sample comprised PBMCs. These receptors were taken from a human donor in good health (CMV status not recorded). Some clones in this sample may be carry-over from other donors' samples.

In its sample, this clonotype was seen a few times. The chain combines TRBV12-3 or TRBV12-4 with TRBJ2-3; unclear D gene. The CDR3 extends over 16 amino acids. Between the trimmed V and J ends, which lost 4 bases and 2 bases, there was a span of 16 bases. The CDR3 DNA is TGTGCCAGCAGTTCCGAAGGCAGAAAACCCACAGATACGCAGTATTTT. Translating gives CASSSEGRKPTDTQYF.

The table lists this clonotype with many counts. The CDR3: CASSEQRRHDTEAFF. The CDR3 DNA follows: TGTGCCAGCAGTGAACAGCGGAGGCACGACACTGAAGCTTTCTTT. This chain uses TRBV6-1 with TRBJ1-1; D uncertain. Germline CDR1 reads MNHNS; CDR2 reads SASEGT. The CDR3 spans 15 residues. V was shortened by 2 bases and J by 3 bases, with 13 bases between the two germline ends.

This clonotype is a singleton in its sample. The rearrangement links TRBV19 to TRBJ2-5; maybe TRBD2 (5 bases). Trimming removed 3 bases at V and 5 bases at J, with 13 bases between. The germline gives CDR1 LNHDA, CDR2 SQIVND (reference sequence). CDR3 length equals 14 residues. CDR3 in DNA: TGTGCCAGTAGTATCGGAGCGGTCGCGGAGACCCAGTACTTC. As protein: CASSIGAVAETQYF.

This chain connects TRBV4-1 to TRBJ2-1; D is unresolved. CDR3 length: 14 amino acids. CDR1 and CDR2 from the germline V gene are MGHRA and YSYEKL. V lost 0 bases and J lost 7, with 10 bases in between. CDR3 protein: CASSQDPGQNEQFF. In DNA form, the CDR3 reads TGCGCCAGCAGCCAAGACCCCGGCCAAAATGAGCAGTTCTTC.

This clonotype was seen at least ten times. The V gene is TRBV7-2, the J gene TRBJ1-2; D remains ambiguous. V lost 3 bases to trimming and J lost 0 bases, with 8 bases between them. Germline V gene lookup returns CDR1 SGHTA and CDR2 FQGNSA. The CDR3 length is 14 residues. The CDR3 DNA sequence: TGTGCCAGCAGCTTTCCCAGAGCTAACTATGGCTACACCTTC. It is translated as CASSFPRANYGYTF.

This clonotype was observed at least ten times. CDR3 region: CASSQGREGLRYEQYF. CDR3 DNA sequence: TGTGCCAGCAGTCAAGGGCGGGAGGGCCTGAGGTACGAGCAGTACTTC. The gene calls are TRBV7-2 and TRBJ2-7, with 9 positions matching TRBD2. This CDR3 region has 16 residues. Germline assignment: CDR1 SGHTA and CDR2 FQGNSA. J was trimmed by 4 bases and V by 6 bases; bases with no gene match: 13. Variable domain in full (rest from reference TRBV7-2 and TRBJ2-7): GAGVSQSPSNKVTEKGKDVELRCDPISGHTALYWYRQSLGQGLEFLIYFQGNSAPDKSGLPSDRFSAERTGGSVSTLTIQRTQQEDSAVYLCASSQGREGLRYEQYFGPGTRLTVT.

This clonotype was seen many times. V is TRBV27 and J is TRBJ2-7, with D perhaps given as TRBD1 or TRBD2 (6 bases each). Per the germline V gene, CDR1 is MNHEY and CDR2 is SMNVEV (reference sequence). The V end lost 5 bases, the J end lost 2 bases, and 25 bases lay between the germline ends. The CDR3 covers 18 residues. The DNA for the CDR3 is TGTGCCAGCAGTCCCATGGGTTTAGCGATGGGGGGCACCTACGAGCAGTACTTC. This sequence encodes CASSPMGLAMGGTYEQYF.

The sample holds a few counts of this clonotype. The gene calls are TRBV7-2 and TRBJ1-1; D is uncertain. Germline CDR1 is SGHTA and CDR2 is FQGNSA. The CDR3 is 11 amino acids. V was pared by 3 bases and J by 7 bases, with 6 bases between. For the CDR3, the DNA is TGTGCCAGCAGCTTCAACTTTGAAGCTTTCTTT. Protein: CASSFNFEAFF.

Ten or more counts support this clonotype. The chain employs TRBV7-2 and TRBJ2-3, with D perhaps TRBD1 or TRBD2 (5 bases each). Trimming took 6 bases from V and 6 from J, leaving 16 bases between them. Per the germline V gene, CDR1 is SGHTA and CDR2 is FQGNSA. This CDR3 is built from 14 residues. For the CDR3, the DNA is TGTGCCAGCAGACTCGCCGGGACCCAGGATACGCAGTATTTT. Translated: CASRLAGTQDTQYF.

In its sample, this clonotype was seen many times. The chain couples TRBV7-8 to TRBJ2-7, with a weak D call TRBD2 (5 bases). V was trimmed by 1 base and J by 0 bases, leaving 16 bases between them. The V gene's germline CDR1 is SGHVS and CDR2 FQNEAQ. This CDR3 contains 17 residues. CDR3 in amino acids: CASSLGWTDTSSYEQYF. CDR3 sequence (DNA): TGTGCCAGCAGCTTAGGTTGGACGGATACTAGCTCCTACGAGCAGTACTTC.

This clonotype has only a few counts. The rearrangement uses TRBV5-1 and TRBJ2-1, with D perhaps given as TRBD1 or TRBD2 (6 bases each). CDR1 is SGHRS and CDR2 is YFSETQ in the germline V gene. V was shortened by 2 bases and J by 10 bases, with 10 bases between the two germline ends. The CDR3 contains 12 residues. This CDR3 reads CASSFRGVEQFF. CDR3 DNA: TGCGCCAGCAGCTTTAGGGGGGTCGAGCAGTTCTTC.

Notes on this clonotype: A much larger clone lies one base from this, so it may be a read error. The chain uses TRBV12-3 or TRBV12-4 and TRBJ2-3; the D gene is possibly TRBD2 (6 bases). The length of the CDR3 is 15 residues. V lost 6 bases and J lost 3, with 16 bases in between. CDR3 bases: TGTGCCAGCAGCATGGAGGGGCGCCGGACAGATACGCAGTATTTT. Protein product: CASSMEGRRTDTQYF.

This clonotype came up a few times. CDR3 amino acids: CASSEAMARPSEAFF. Here the CDR3 DNA reads TGTGCCAGCAGTGAAGCGATGGCCAGACCTTCTGAAGCTTTCTTT. This chain connects TRBV2 to TRBJ1-1; D is unclear. V was shortened by 0 bases and J by 6 bases, with 14 bases between the two germline ends. Germline V CDR1 and CDR2: SNHLY, FYNNEI. CDR3 length: 15 residues.

The V and J genes are TRBV7-2 and TRBJ1-2, with D maybe TRBD1 (5 bases). CDR3 length equals 15 residues. V was cut by 1 base and J by 5 bases, with 14 bases left in between. CDR1 and CDR2 (germline): SGHTA, FQGNSA. CDR3 in amino acids: CASSLGGGEWYGYTF. The CDR3 DNA reads TGTGCCAGCAGCTTAGGCGGGGGGGAGTGGTATGGCTACACCTTC.

The V gene is TRBV27, the J gene TRBJ2-7; possible D gene TRBD2, 6 bases. Germline CDR1 MNHEY, CDR2 SMNVEV (reference sequence). The germline V and J ends were trimmed by 7 bases and 0 bases, with 13 bases remaining between them. The CDR3 is made up of 14 amino acids. Here the CDR3 DNA reads TGTGCCAGCATGGTCGGGAGAGGCTCCTACGAGCAGTACTTC. Encoded protein: CASMVGRGSYEQYF.

This clonotype was seen many times. V usage is TRBV6-5 and J usage is TRBJ2-3; tentatively, D is TRBD2 (5 bases). The V and J ends lost 3 bases and 2 bases respectively, with 9 bases between them. Germline V gives CDR1 MNHEY, CDR2 SVGAGI. The CDR3 is 14 residues long. CDR3 residues: CASSYKADTDTQYF. The CDR3 nucleotides are TGTGCCAGCAGTTATAAAGCGGACACAGATACGCAGTATTTT.

This clonotype turned up a few times. The chain combines TRBV6-5 with TRBJ2-3; 8 positions match TRBD2. In germline, CDR1 is MNHEY, CDR2 SVGAGI. V trimming: 6 bases; J trimming: 0 bases; junction bases outside the gene matches: 14. The CDR3 covers 18 residues. For the CDR3, the DNA is TGTGCCAGCAGCTCCTTTTCCCCCGAGCGGGAGAGCACAGATACGCAGTATTTT. This sequence encodes CASSSFSPERESTDTQYF.

This clonotype was found many times. J is TRBJ2-1 and V is TRBV11-3; D is unclear. The CDR3 is made up of 13 amino acids. Germline V CDR1 and CDR2: SGHNT, YENEEA. Trimming shortened V by 4 bases and J by 4 bases, and 8 bases separated the two germline ends. The CDR3 DNA is TGTGCCAGCAGCTCCGGACCTTACAATGAGCAGTTCTTC. Amino acid sequence: CASSSGPYNEQFF.

There are many counts of this clonotype. The chain couples TRBV4-3 to TRBJ1-2; possible D gene TRBD1, 5 bases. Trimming took off 1 base at V and 4 bases at J, with 13 bases between the two ends. The germline CDR1 and CDR2 sequences are LGHNA and YSLEER. CDR3 length: 15 residues. CDR3 bases: TGCGCCAGCAGCCAAGTTGTGAGTGACAGCTATGGCTACACCTTC. Translated, it gives CASSQVVSDSYGYTF.

This clonotype was found a few times. This chain uses TRBV7-9 with TRBJ2-3; D is unclear. Germline values: CDR1 SEHNR, CDR2 FQNEAQ (reference sequence). The CDR3 length is 12 residues. V lost 5 bases and J 8 bases, leaving 11 bases between the germline ends. The CDR3 region has the DNA TGTGCCAGCAGCCCCCGCCCTGTTACGCAGTATTTT. Encoded protein: CASSPRPVTQYF.

The sample holds many counts of this clonotype. The chain carries TRBV7-2 and TRBJ1-1; 8 bases match TRBD1. CDR1 and CDR2 from the germline V gene are SGHTA and FQGNSA. CDR3 length equals 15 residues. Trimming at V came to 4 bases and at J to 4 bases, leaving 8 bases not matched to a gene. CDR3 protein: CASSYSPRGLTEAFF. DNA of the CDR3: TGTGCCAGCAGCTATTCCCCCAGGGGGCTCACTGAAGCTTTCTTT.

This clonotype was observed many times. The chain uses TRBV7-2 and TRBJ2-7; TRBD2 agrees at 8 bases. Germline values: CDR1 SGHTA, CDR2 FQGNSA. The ends lost 1 base at V and 4 bases at J; junction bases unmatched: 6. This CDR3 spans 15 amino acids. The CDR3 sequence is CASSLGVAGYYEQYF. DNA of the CDR3: TGTGCCAGCAGCTTAGGGGTAGCGGGGTATTACGAGCAGTACTTC.

The chain has TRBV20-1 and TRBJ1-4; D gene ambiguous. The CDR3 totals 15 residues. V shed 6 bases and J shed 3 bases, with 17 bases lying between them. Germline values: CDR1 DFQATT, CDR2 SNEGSKA (reference sequence). The CDR3 region is CSASPPGDANEKLFF. CDR3 nucleotides: TGCAGTGCGTCTCCCCCCGGGGATGCTAATGAAAAACTGTTTTTT.

At least ten counts were recorded for this clonotype. The J gene is TRBJ2-1, the V gene TRBV7-2; TRBD2 agrees at 9 bases. The length of the CDR3 is 16 residues. Per the germline V gene, CDR1 is SGHTA and CDR2 is FQGNSA. The V gene end was trimmed by 4 bases and the J gene end by 0 bases; junction bases not matched to a gene: 4. The CDR3 coding sequence is TGTGCCAGCAGCTCTAGCGGGATGTCCTCCTACAATGAGCAGTTCTTC. Translated, it gives CASSSSGMSSYNEQFF.

This clonotype was counted at least ten times. The DNA of the CDR3 is TGTGCCATCAGTGTGGACAGGGAGACGACAGATACGCAGTATTTT. It specifies CAISVDRETTDTQYF. V and J are TRBV10-3 and TRBJ2-3; 8 bases match TRBD1. Trimming at V came to 4 bases and at J to 3 bases, leaving 6 bases not matched to a gene. The CDR3 is 15 residues long. Germline V gene lookup returns CDR1 ENHRY and CDR2 SYGVKD.

The sample holds a few counts of this clonotype. V is TRBV6-5 and J is TRBJ2-5; D gene uncertain. V was cut by 6 bases and J by 1 base, with 9 bases left in between. The CDR3 has 13 amino acids. Germline CDR1 MNHEY, CDR2 SVGAGI. CDR3 region: CASRWRTQETQYF. The CDR3, as DNA: TGTGCCAGCAGGTGGCGGACCCAAGAGACCCAGTACTTC.